Each of the 19 T cell receptor beta chains below was sequenced from the same sample in a study of T cells in Graves' hyperthyroidism and ophthalmopathy. RNA transcripts were the template for amplifying TCR beta CDR3 regions. First-round RT-PCR with HTBI primers amplified the TCR CDR3 region. Using its own MiXCR run on the multiplex PCR reads, TCRdb lists one record per CDR3 protein. The table lists hundreds of thousands of distinct CDR3 sequences, approximately 14% of them singletons. Source material: blood. These receptors all stem from a woman between 45 and 60 years old with Graves' ophthalmopathy.

This clonotype was seen many times. This sequence joins TRBV29-1 and TRBJ2-2; D uncertain. This CDR3 is built from 12 residues. V dropped 6 bases and J dropped 4 bases, with 9 bases sitting between them. Per the germline V gene, CDR1 is SQVTM and CDR2 is ANQGSEA. CDR3 sequence (DNA): TGCAGCGTCCGTAGTGGCACCGGGGAGCTGTTTTTT. Protein: CSVRSGTGELFF.

In this sample, this clonotype turned up a few times. V gene TRBV14 combines with J gene TRBJ1-2; no clear D gene. Germline lookup yields CDR1 SGHDN and CDR2 FVKESK. Trimming removed 5 bases at V and 3 bases at J, with 13 bases between. This CDR3 region has 14 residues. The CDR3 sequence: CASSVDGSYYGYTF. The CDR3 DNA follows: TGTGCCAGCAGCGTTGACGGCTCCTACTATGGCTACACCTTC.

V usage is TRBV7-8 and J usage is TRBJ1-4; TRBD1 might be the D (5 bases). Trimming pared 1 base from V and 8 bases from J, leaving 14 bases between. Germline CDR1 reads SGHVS; CDR2 reads FQNEAQ. The length of the CDR3 is 15 residues. The CDR3, as DNA: TGTGCCAGCAGCTTAGTCCAGGGCTCTATGGAAAAACTGTTTTTT. This translates into CASSLVQGSMEKLFF.

Ten or more counts support this clonotype. The V call is TRBV10-3, the J call TRBJ2-3, with D possibly TRBD2 on 6 matching bases. The V gene's germline CDR1 is ENHRY and CDR2 SYGVKD. The CDR3 covers 16 residues. The ends were cut back, 0 bases at V and 4 bases at J, with 14 bases in the middle. CDR3 sequence (DNA): TGTGCCATCAGTGAGTCAGCTAGCGTGGGTGCAGATACGCAGTATTTT. Encoded protein: CAISESASVGADTQYF.

The chain uses TRBV7-2 and TRBJ2-5, with 7 bases lining up with TRBD2. Germline V gene lookup returns CDR1 SGHTA and CDR2 FQGNSA. With V trimmed by 2 bases and J by 5 bases, 2 bases remained unmatched. This CDR3 has 13 residues. CDR3 bases: TGTGCCAGCAGCTTACTGCGGGAGGAGACCCAGTACTTC. Encoded protein: CASSLLREETQYF.

This clonotype was recorded many times. This rearrangement joins TRBV3-1 to TRBJ2-7; 12 nucleotides agree with TRBD2. The CDR3 runs 15 residues. Unmatched junction bases numbered 7, after V lost 7 bases and J lost 3 bases. The V gene's germline CDR1 is LGHDT and CDR2 YNNKEL (reference sequence). The CDR3 DNA sequence: TGTGCCAGCACCCGAGGACTAGCGGGAATCTACGAGCAGTACTTC. As protein: CASTRGLAGIYEQYF.

This clonotype was found many times. The chain carries TRBV18 and TRBJ1-1; D gene ambiguous. This CDR3 has 14 residues. V was shortened by 3 bases and J by 1 base, with 9 bases between the two germline ends. CDR1 and CDR2 (germline): KGHSH, LQKENI. CDR3 sequence (DNA): TGTGCCAGCTCACCGGCGGACGGGAACACTGAAGCTTTCTTT. It is translated as CASSPADGNTEAFF.

This clonotype was seen a few times. The chain couples TRBV9 to TRBJ2-3; D remains ambiguous. CDR1 is SGDLS, CDR2 YYNGEE, per germline. The CDR3 length is 15 residues. Trimming took off 0 bases at V and 2 bases at J, with 10 bases between the two ends. CDR3 region: CASSVAWSATDTQYF. The CDR3 DNA reads as TGTGCCAGCAGCGTAGCTTGGTCAGCCACAGATACGCAGTATTTT. The full variable domain, in which reference TRBV9 and TRBJ2-3 provide the parts outside the CDR3, is DSGVTQTPKHLITATGQRVTLRCSPRSGDLSVYWYQQSLDQGLQFLIQYYNGEERAKGNILERFSAQQFPDLHSELNLSSLELGDSALYFCASSVAWSATDTQYFGPGTRLTVL.

Regarding this clonotype: This may be a read error: a much more frequent sequence differs by one nucleotide. The chain couples TRBV28 to TRBJ2-5; D gene unclear. Germline V CDR1 and CDR2: MDHEN, SYDVKM. V was shortened by 5 bases and J by 9 bases, with 25 bases between the two germline ends. CDR3 length: 16 amino acids. CDR3 amino acids: CASSHPPTGPRLAQYF. The CDR3 region has the DNA TGTGCCAGCAGTCACCCTCCGACGGGCCCCAGGTTGGCCCAGTACTTC. Using reference TRBV28 and TRBJ2-5 for the parts outside the CDR3, the full variable domain is DVKVTQSSRYLVKRTGEKVFLECVQDMDHENMFWYRQDPGLGLRLIYFSYDVKMKEKGDIPEGYSVSREKKERFSLILESASTNQTSMYLCASSHPPTGPRLAQYFGPGTRLLVL.

The table lists this clonotype with a few counts. This clone may be a read error of a much larger clone one base away. The chain recombines TRBV7-9 with TRBJ2-1; 10 bases match TRBD2. V shed 5 bases and J 5 bases; nucleotides not matched to a gene: 15. Germline V gives CDR1 SEHNR, CDR2 FQNEAQ (reference sequence). The CDR3 runs to 18 residues. CDR3 loop: CASSTLRAGGPLHNEQFF. The CDR3 coding sequence is TGTGCCAGCAGCACACTCCGAGCGGGAGGGCCCTTACACAATGAGCAGTTCTTC.

This clonotype was counted many times. The gene calls are TRBV20-1 and TRBJ2-7; D not certain. Germline assignment: CDR1 DFQATT and CDR2 SNEGSKA (reference sequence). V lost 1 base and J lost 1, with 8 bases in between. The CDR3 loop spans 13 amino acids. CDR3 amino acids: CSARGARSYEQYF. CDR3 nucleotides: TGCAGTGCTAGAGGGGCCAGATCCTACGAGCAGTACTTC.

There are many counts of this clonotype. As DNA, the CDR3 is TGTGCCAGCAGCTCTATGATGAACACTGAAGCTTTCTTT. This translates into CASSSMMNTEAFF. The genes are TRBV7-3 and TRBJ1-1, with D hard to call. The CDR3 runs to 13 residues. The ends were cut back, 4 bases at V and 0 bases at J, with 6 bases in the middle. In germline, CDR1 is SGHTA, CDR2 FQGTGA.

This clonotype was detected a few times. This chain's CDR3 is CASSEWGRGTEAFF. The DNA for the CDR3 is TGTGCCAGCAGTGAATGGGGTAGGGGGACTGAAGCTTTCTTT. The chain links TRBV6-1 to TRBJ1-1; a possible D gene is TRBD1 (6 bases). Trimming took 2 bases from V and 5 from J, leaving 12 bases between them. Looked up from germline, CDR1 is MNHNS and CDR2 is SASEGT. This CDR3 comprises 14 residues.

This clonotype was observed at least ten times. The CDR3 sequence is CASTTGDEAFF. CDR3 nucleotide sequence: TGTGCCAGCACGACAGGAGATGAAGCTTTCTTT. This chain connects TRBV2 to TRBJ1-1, with a possible D match to TRBD1 (6 bases). This CDR3 is built from 11 residues. V was trimmed by 7 bases and J by 7 bases, leaving 10 bases between them. The germline V gene encodes CDR1 SNHLY and CDR2 FYNNEI.

This clonotype has a count of ten or more. For the CDR3, the DNA is TGCGCCAGCAGCCGCCGCTCTAGCACAGATACGCAGTATTTT. Its protein product is CASSRRSSTDTQYF. This sequence joins TRBV5-1 and TRBJ2-3; D not resolved. The CDR3 spans 14 residues. From germline, CDR1 is SGHRS and CDR2 YFSETQ. V was shortened by 4 bases and J by 0 bases, with 9 bases between the two germline ends.

This clonotype was recorded many times. The chain has TRBV27 and TRBJ2-1, with D maybe TRBD1 (6 bases). The CDR3 consists of 13 residues. Germline-derived CDR1 and CDR2 are MNHEY and SMNVEV (reference sequence). The V end was cut by 5 bases, the J end by 6 bases, with 11 bases between. Written as DNA, the CDR3 is TGTGCCAGCAGTATGGGACACCTCAATGAGCAGTTCTTC. Protein product: CASSMGHLNEQFF.

This clonotype was detected many times. The chain carries TRBV20-1 and TRBJ2-7; D is ambiguous. Trimming shortened V by 5 bases and J by 4 bases, and 12 bases separated the two germline ends. This CDR3 comprises 12 residues. Germline values: CDR1 DFQATT, CDR2 SNEGSKA (reference sequence). The CDR3, as DNA: TGCAGTGCTTCTCCTGTTGGTTACGAGCAGTACTTC. It translates to CSASPVGYEQYF.

This clonotype was counted at least ten times. V and J are TRBV18 and TRBJ2-5, with D possibly being TRBD1 (6 bases). The CDR3 consists of 14 residues. Germline lookup yields CDR1 KGHSH and CDR2 LQKENI. With 1 base removed from V and 4 bases from J, the gap between germline ends came to 10 bases. CDR3 DNA sequence: TGTGCCAGCTCACCACTTGGGGGCAGAGAGACCCAGTACTTC. Translated: CASSPLGGRETQYF.

Comments on this clonotype: A much larger clonotype is one base distant, so this may be a read error. The chain has TRBV28 and TRBJ1-1, with TRBD1 identical over 8 bases. Germline loops: CDR1 MDHEN, CDR2 SYDVKM. This CDR3 has 15 amino acids. CDR3 amino acids: CASSFAGTGFTEALF. DNA of the CDR3: TGTGCCAGCAGTTTTGCCGGGACAGGCTTCACTGAAGCTCTCTTT.